This T cell receptor (beta chain) was identified in a study of tumor-infiltrating lymphocytes in localized non-small cell lung cancer. Turning to the study itself: The cohort mixed smokers and never-smokers, several histologies, and some post-neoadjuvant-chemotherapy samples. From each patient, both tumor and uninvolved lung, non-adjacent to tumor, were sampled. Overall study results and limits: Higher tumor T cell infiltration than in uninvolved lung was supported by TCRbeta sequencing.

Notes on this clone: Its antigen is unknown.

In germline, CDR1 is SGHRS, CDR2 YFSETQ. V dropped 0 bases and J dropped 4; count of bases not matched to a gene: 5. This CDR3 comprises 15 residues. Produced via immunoSEQ multiplex PCR; TCRdb's table is partial and in-frame only. The table lists about 12,000 clones, about 85% of them singletons. The sequence came from a human donor with non-small cell lung cancer. The chain recombines TRBV5-1 with TRBJ2-7; 9 positions agree with TRBD1. Sequencing was performed on lung tumor tissue. As DNA, the CDR3 is TGCGCCAGCAGCTTGGTTTCGGGACAGGGATACGAGCAGTACTTC. The encoded protein is CASSLVSGQGYEQYF.